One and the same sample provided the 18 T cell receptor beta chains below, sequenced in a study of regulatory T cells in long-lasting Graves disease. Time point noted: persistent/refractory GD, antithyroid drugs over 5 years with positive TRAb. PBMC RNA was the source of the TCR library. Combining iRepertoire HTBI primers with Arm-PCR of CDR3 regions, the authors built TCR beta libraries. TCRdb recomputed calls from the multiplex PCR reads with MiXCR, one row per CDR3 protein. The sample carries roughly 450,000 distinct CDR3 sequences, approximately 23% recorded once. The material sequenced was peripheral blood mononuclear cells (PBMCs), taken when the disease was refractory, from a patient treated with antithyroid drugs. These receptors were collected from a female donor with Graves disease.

Here the CDR3 reads CASSVATTGGTEAFF. CDR3 sequence (DNA): TGTGCCAGCAGCGTAGCTACGACAGGCGGCACTGAAGCTTTCTTT. This chain joins TRBV9 and TRBJ1-1; a possible D gene is TRBD1 (6 bases). The CDR3 has 15 amino acids. CDR1 and CDR2 (germline): SGDLS, YYNGEE. V was clipped by 0 bases and J by 4 bases, with 13 bases between them.

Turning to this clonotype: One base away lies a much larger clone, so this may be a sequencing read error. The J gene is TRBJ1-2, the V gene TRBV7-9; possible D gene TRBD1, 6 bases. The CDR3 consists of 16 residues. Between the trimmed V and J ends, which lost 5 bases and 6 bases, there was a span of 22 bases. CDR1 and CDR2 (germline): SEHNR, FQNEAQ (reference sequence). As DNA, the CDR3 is TGTGCCAGCAGCCCGTCGATCGCGGGGACACCCCATGGCTACACCTTC. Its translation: CASSPSIAGTPHGYTF.

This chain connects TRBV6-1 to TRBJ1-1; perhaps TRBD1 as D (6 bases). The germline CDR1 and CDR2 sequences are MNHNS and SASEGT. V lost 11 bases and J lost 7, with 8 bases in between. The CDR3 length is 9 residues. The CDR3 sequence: CAQDSEAFF. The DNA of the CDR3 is TGTGCCCAGGACAGTGAAGCTTTCTTT.

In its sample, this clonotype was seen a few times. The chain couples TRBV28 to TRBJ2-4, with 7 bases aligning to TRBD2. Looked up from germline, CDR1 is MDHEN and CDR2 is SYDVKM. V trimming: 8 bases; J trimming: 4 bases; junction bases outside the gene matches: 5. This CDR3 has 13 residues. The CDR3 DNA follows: TGTGCCAGCGCCGGGGGGATAAAAAACATTCAGTACTTC. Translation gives CASAGGIKNIQYF.

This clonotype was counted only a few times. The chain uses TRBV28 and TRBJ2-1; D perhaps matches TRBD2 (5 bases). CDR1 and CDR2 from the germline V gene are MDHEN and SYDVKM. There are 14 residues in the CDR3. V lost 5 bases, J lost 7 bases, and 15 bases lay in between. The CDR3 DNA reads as TGTGCCAGCAGTCTTCAAACAACGGGGAATGAGCAGTTCTTC. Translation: CASSLQTTGNEQFF.

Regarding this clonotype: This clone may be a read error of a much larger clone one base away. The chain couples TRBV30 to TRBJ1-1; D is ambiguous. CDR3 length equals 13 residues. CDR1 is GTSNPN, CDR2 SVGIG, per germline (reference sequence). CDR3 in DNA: TGTGCCTGGCATGGGCCATCGAACGCTGAAGCTTTCTTT. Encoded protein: CAWHGPSNAEAFF.

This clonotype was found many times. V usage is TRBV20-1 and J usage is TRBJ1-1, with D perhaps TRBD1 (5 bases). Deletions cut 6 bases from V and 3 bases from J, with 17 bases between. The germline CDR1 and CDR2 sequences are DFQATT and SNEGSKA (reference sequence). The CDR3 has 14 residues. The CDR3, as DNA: TGCAGTGCACTCCGCGCCCAGGGTGACACTGAAGCTTTCTTT. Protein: CSALRAQGDTEAFF.

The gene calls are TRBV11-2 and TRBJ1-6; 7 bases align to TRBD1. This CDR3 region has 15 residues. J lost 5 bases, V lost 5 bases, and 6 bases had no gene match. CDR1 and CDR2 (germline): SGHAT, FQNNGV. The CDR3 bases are TGTGCCAGCAGCCCACGACAGGGCCATAATTCACCCCTCCACTTT. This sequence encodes CASSPRQGHNSPLHF.

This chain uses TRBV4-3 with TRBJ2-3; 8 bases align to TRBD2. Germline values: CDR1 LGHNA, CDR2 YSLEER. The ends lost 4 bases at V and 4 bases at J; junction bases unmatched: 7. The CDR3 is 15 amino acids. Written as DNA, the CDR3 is TGCGCCAGCAGCCGTGGCGGGGGGCTGTCAGATACGCAGTATTTT. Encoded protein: CASSRGGGLSDTQYF.

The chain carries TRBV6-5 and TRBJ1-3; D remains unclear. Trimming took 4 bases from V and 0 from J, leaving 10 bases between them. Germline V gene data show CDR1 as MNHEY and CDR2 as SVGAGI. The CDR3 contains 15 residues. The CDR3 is CASSSPNYSGNTIYF. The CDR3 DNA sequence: TGTGCCAGCAGTTCTCCGAACTACTCTGGAAACACCATATATTTT.

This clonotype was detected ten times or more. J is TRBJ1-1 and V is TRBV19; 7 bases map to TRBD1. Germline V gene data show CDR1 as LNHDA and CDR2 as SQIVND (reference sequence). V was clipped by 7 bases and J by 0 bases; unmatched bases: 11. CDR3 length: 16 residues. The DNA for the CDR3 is TGTGCCAGTAAGCCCGATAGGGGGCCCTTGAACACTGAAGCTTTCTTT. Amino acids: CASKPDRGPLNTEAFF.

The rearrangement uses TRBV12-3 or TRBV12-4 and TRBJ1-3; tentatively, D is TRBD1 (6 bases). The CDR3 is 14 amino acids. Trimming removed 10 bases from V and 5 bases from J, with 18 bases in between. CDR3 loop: CATRGGPSRNTIYF. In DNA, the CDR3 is TGTGCCACTAGAGGGGGGCCGAGCAGAAACACCATATATTTT.

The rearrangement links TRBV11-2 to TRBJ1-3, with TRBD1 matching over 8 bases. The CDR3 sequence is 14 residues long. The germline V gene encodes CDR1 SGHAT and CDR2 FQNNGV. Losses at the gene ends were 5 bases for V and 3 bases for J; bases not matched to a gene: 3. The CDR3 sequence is CASSQDRGGNTIYF. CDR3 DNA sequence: TGTGCCAGCAGCCAAGACAGGGGTGGAAACACCATATATTTT. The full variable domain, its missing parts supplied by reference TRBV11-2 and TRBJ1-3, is EAGVAQSPRYKIIEKRQSVAFWCNPISGHATLYWYQQILGQGPKLLIQFQNNGVVDDSQLPKDRFSAERLKGVDSTLKIQPAKLEDSAVYLCASSQDRGGNTIYFGEGSWLTVV.

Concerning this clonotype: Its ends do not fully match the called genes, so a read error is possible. In DNA form, the CDR3 reads TGTGCCAGCAGCTTAGGTGGCGACTCCTACAAGCAGTACTTC. This codes for CASSLGGDSYKQYF. V is TRBV7-9 and J is TRBJ2-7; D not resolved. The CDR3 runs 14 residues. Germline CDR1 reads SEHNR; CDR2 reads FQNEAQ (reference sequence).

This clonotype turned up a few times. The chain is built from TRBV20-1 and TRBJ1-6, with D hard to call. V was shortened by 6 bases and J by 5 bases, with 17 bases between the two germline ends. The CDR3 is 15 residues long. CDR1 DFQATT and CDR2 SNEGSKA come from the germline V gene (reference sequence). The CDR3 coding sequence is TGCAGTGCACGGCGCGGCCGAGGAAATAATTCACCCCTCCACTTT. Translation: CSARRGRGNNSPLHF.

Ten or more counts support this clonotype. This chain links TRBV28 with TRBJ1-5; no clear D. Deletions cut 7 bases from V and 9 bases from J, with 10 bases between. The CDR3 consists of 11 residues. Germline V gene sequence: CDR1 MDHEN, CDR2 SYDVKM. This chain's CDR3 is CASKGTLPQHF. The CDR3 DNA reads TGTGCCAGCAAGGGCACCCTGCCCCAGCATTTT.

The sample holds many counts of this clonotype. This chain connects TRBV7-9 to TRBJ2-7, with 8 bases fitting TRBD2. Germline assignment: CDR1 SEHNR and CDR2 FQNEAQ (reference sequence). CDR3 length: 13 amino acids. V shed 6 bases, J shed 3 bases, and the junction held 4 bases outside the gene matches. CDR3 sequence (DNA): TGTGCCAGCAGACTGAGCGGGAGCTACGAGCAGTACTTC. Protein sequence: CASRLSGSYEQYF.

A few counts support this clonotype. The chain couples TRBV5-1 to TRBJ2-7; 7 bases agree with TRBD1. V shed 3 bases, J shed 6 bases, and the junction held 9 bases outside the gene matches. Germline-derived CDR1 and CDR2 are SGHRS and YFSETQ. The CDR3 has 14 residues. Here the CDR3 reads CASSSRDSLTEQYF. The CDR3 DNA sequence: TGCGCCAGCAGCTCAAGGGACAGCCTCACCGAGCAGTACTTC.